Only one count was recorded for the clone carrying this T cell receptor (beta chain). Survey sequencing of tumors mostly used approximately 5.2 ug DNA, two replicates. Assay used: immunoSEQ multiplex PCR; TCRdb lists only in-frame clones, some missing. The profile covers under 14,000 clones, with over 40% appearing a single time and roughly 29% taken by the ten largest. The sample belongs to a study of neoadjuvant anti-PD-1 for oral cavity cancer. With 6 bases removed from V and 9 bases from J, the gap between germline ends came to 15 bases. Germline V gives CDR1 MNHNS, CDR2 SASEGT. The length of the CDR3 is 13 residues.

Specimen: tumor tissue, collected before nivolumab (anti-PD-1) treatment. The TCR was taken from a person between 40 and 85 years old with oral cavity squamous cell carcinoma. The chain couples TRBV6-1 to TRBJ1-5; no firm D call. As DNA, the CDR3 is TGTGCCAGCAGCCTGGACCGACTTAGGCCCCAGCATTTT. Translated: CASSLDRLRPQHF.